This T cell receptor (beta chain) came from a study of T cells after yellow fever vaccination. MiXCR, run by TCRdb on the 5' RACE reads, gives a single entry per CDR3 protein. The repertoire holds 310,000 or so distinct CDR3 sequences, with roughly 6.8% as singletons. The TCR comes from a young man who received the YFV17D yellow fever vaccine. The starting material was PBMCs, obtained 35 to 50 days after the first yellow fever vaccination.

CDR3 in amino acids: CAIWTGEYNEQFF. The CDR3 DNA reads as TGTGCCATATGGACAGGGGAGTACAATGAGCAGTTCTTC. This chain joins TRBV10-3 and TRBJ2-1; 9 nucleotides align to TRBD1. V lost 9 bases, J lost 4 bases, and 4 bases stayed unmatched. Germline CDR1 reads ENHRY; CDR2 reads SYGVKD. CDR3 length equals 13 residues.